This passage covers 14 T cell receptor beta chains from one sample sequenced in a study of blood T cells in healthy people across ages. Next came a second PCR, run for about 7 to 12 cycles, which used a sample-barcoded 5' primer along with a J-beta primer mix. TCRdb recomputed calls from the 5' RACE reads with MiXCR, one row per CDR3 protein. The sample holds about 640,000 distinct CDR3 sequences; around three fifths are singletons and the top ten take more than 35%. The sequencing sample was made of blood. Receptors were obtained from a man aged 60 to 75 in good health.

The genes are TRBV20-1 and TRBJ2-2; the D gene is possibly TRBD1 (5 bases). CDR1 and CDR2 (germline): DFQATT, SNEGSKA (reference sequence). The V end was cut by 6 bases, the J end by 6 bases, with 11 bases between. CDR3 length: 12 residues. CDR3: CSAQGFSGELFF. CDR3 nucleotides: TGCAGTGCGCAGGGTTTCTCCGGGGAGCTGTTTTTT.

The DNA for the CDR3 is TGTGCCATCAGTGTATCCCCCCAGAGAACTTACGAGCAGTACTTC. Residues: CAISVSPQRTYEQYF. The chain couples TRBV10-3 to TRBJ2-5; D not certain. The J call may be faulty, since TRBJ2-7 better matches the DNA end. The CDR3 contains 15 residues. Germline CDR1 ENHRY, CDR2 SYGVKD.

This clonotype was observed a single time. The J gene is TRBJ1-3, the V gene TRBV2; TRBD1 is a possible D gene (5 bases). V lost 7 bases to trimming and J lost 2 bases, with 15 bases between them. The germline CDR1 and CDR2 sequences are SNHLY and FYNNEI. The CDR3 totals 15 residues. The CDR3 DNA reads as TGTGCCAGCACCCGATTGGGAGGGGCTGGAAACACCATATATTTT. Its protein is CASTRLGGAGNTIYF. Based on the CDR3 plus reference TRBV2 and TRBJ1-3, the full variable domain is EPEVTQTPSHQVTQMGQEVILRCVPISNHLYFYWYRQILGQKVEFLVSFYNNEISEKSEIFDDQFSVERPDGSNFTLKIRSTKLEDSAMYFCASTRLGGAGNTIYFGEGSWLTVV.

The J gene is TRBJ2-5, the V gene TRBV11-2; 9 positions match TRBD2. CDR3 length equals 16 residues. After removal of 1 base from V and 1 base from J, the junction contained 4 bases not matched to a gene. Germline lookup yields CDR1 SGHAT and CDR2 FQNNGV. The CDR3 DNA reads as TGTGCCAGCAGCTTAGTGTCTAGCGGGGTCCAAGAGACCCAGTACTTC. Amino acids: CASSLVSSGVQETQYF. The full variable domain, in which reference TRBV11-2 and TRBJ2-5 provide the parts outside the CDR3, is EAGVAQSPRYKIIEKRQSVAFWCNPISGHATLYWYQQILGQGPKLLIQFQNNGVVDDSQLPKDRFSAERLKGVDSTLKIQPAKLEDSAVYLCASSLVSSGVQETQYFGPGTRLLVL.

This clonotype was seen a few times. The rearrangement uses TRBV7-9 and TRBJ1-1; possibly TRBD1 for D (5 bases). The V end was cut by 11 bases, the J end by 4 bases, with 14 bases between. This CDR3 contains 12 residues. Germline-derived CDR1 and CDR2 are SEHNR and FQNEAQ (reference sequence). CDR3 sequence (DNA): TGTGCCGTCGGGGCCTTCTCCACTGAAGCTTTCTTT. As protein: CAVGAFSTEAFF.

The chain joins TRBV5-1 to TRBJ2-5, with 11 positions matching TRBD1. The J call may be mistaken, given a closer DNA end match to TRBJ2-7. Germline CDR1 is SGHRS and CDR2 is YFSETQ. The CDR3 runs 15 residues. The CDR3 loop reads CASSPGDRGFNEQYF. For the CDR3, the DNA is TGCGCCAGCAGCCCGGGGGACAGGGGGTTCAACGAGCAGTACTTC.

This clonotype was seen only a few times. The V gene is TRBV15, the J gene TRBJ2-6; D is perhaps TRBD2 (5 bases). V lost 1 base, J lost 2 bases, and 6 bases lay in between. This CDR3 has 15 amino acids. Germline assignment: CDR1 LNHNV and CDR2 YYDKDF (reference sequence). CDR3 coding DNA: TGTGCCACCAGCAGAGTACTAGCTGGGGCCAACGTCCTGACTTTC. Translating it yields CATSRVLAGANVLTF.

J is TRBJ2-5 and V is TRBV5-1, with 9 bases aligning to TRBD1. V lost 4 bases and J lost 3; bases outside the gene matches: 4. This CDR3 contains 14 residues. Germline V gene data show CDR1 as SGHRS and CDR2 as YFSETQ. The CDR3 DNA sequence: TGCGCCAGCAGCCCGGACAGGGGTGAAGAGACCCAGTACTTC. Translation gives CASSPDRGEETQYF.

The chain has TRBV20-1 and TRBJ1-5, with 9 bases aligning to TRBD1. In germline, CDR1 is DFQATT, CDR2 SNEGSKA (reference sequence). The length of the CDR3 is 14 residues. The V segment lost 6 bases and the J segment 1 base; nucleotides outside the gene matches: 4. The CDR3 loop is CSATQGASNQPQHF. The CDR3 DNA reads TGCAGTGCGACACAGGGGGCAAGCAATCAGCCCCAGCATTTT.

This chain joins TRBV9 and TRBJ2-3; no clear D. Germline CDR1 SGDLS, CDR2 YYNGEE. This CDR3 is 17 amino acids long. With 4 bases removed from V and 2 bases from J, the gap between germline ends came to 20 bases. CDR3 sequence reads: CASSLKATMSVTDTQYF. CDR3 sequence (DNA): TGTGCCAGCAGCCTAAAGGCGACAATGTCGGTCACAGATACGCAGTATTTT.

A remark on this clonotype: The junction does not match germline at one end; this may be a read error. The chain is built from TRBV6-6 and TRBJ2-3; the D gene is possibly TRBD2 (6 bases). Per germline, CDR1 MNHNY and CDR2 SVGAGI (reference sequence). CDR3 length: 14 amino acids. CDR3 amino acids: CTSQPGVSTDTQYF. CDR3 bases: TGTACCAGCCAACCGGGAGTCAGCACGGATACGCAGTATTTT.

The chain combines TRBV28 with TRBJ2-1; D possibly uses TRBD1 or TRBD2 (5 bases each). Trimming shortened V by 7 bases and J by 0 bases, and 16 bases separated the two germline ends. The CDR3 is made up of 16 amino acids. CDR1 and CDR2 from the germline V gene are MDHEN and SYDVKM. CDR3 residues: CASTGRGPRSYNEQFF. The CDR3 DNA follows: TGTGCCAGCACCGGACGGGGACCCCGCTCCTACAATGAGCAGTTCTTC. Combining the CDR3 with reference TRBV28 and TRBJ2-1 gives the whole variable domain DVKVTQSSRYLVKRTGEKVFLECVQDMDHENMFWYRQDPGLGLRLIYFSYDVKMKEKGDIPEGYSVSREKKERFSLILESASTNQTSMYLCASTGRGPRSYNEQFFGPGTRLTVL.

This clonotype occurred a few times. The chain has TRBV12-3 or TRBV12-4 and TRBJ2-7, with 12 bases aligning to TRBD2. The V and J ends lost 5 bases and 5 bases, in that order; junction bases with no gene match: 7. The CDR3 contains 15 residues. CDR3 bases: TGTGCCAGCAGTCCCCCGGGACTAGCGGGCCACGAGCAGTACTTC. This codes for CASSPPGLAGHEQYF.

The chain is built from TRBV7-2 and TRBJ1-2; D is possibly TRBD1 (5 bases). CDR3 size: 15 residues. Germline loops: CDR1 SGHTA, CDR2 FQGNSA. Trimming pared 3 bases from V and 2 bases from J, leaving 13 bases between. The CDR3: CASSFFQGSNYGYTF. DNA of the CDR3: TGTGCCAGCAGCTTCTTTCAGGGTTCGAACTATGGCTACACCTTC.